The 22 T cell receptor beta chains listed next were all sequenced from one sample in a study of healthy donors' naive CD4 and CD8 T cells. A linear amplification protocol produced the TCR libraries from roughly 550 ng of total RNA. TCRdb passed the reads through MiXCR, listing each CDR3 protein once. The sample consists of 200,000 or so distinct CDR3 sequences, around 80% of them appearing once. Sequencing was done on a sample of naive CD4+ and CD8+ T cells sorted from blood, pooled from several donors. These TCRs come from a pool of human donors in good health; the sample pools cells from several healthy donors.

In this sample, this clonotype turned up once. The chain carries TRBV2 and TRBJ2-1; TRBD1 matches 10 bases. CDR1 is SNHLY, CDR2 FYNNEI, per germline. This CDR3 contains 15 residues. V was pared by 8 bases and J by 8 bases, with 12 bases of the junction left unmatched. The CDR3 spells CASEPGTGALDEQFF. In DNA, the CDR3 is TGTGCCAGCGAACCTGGGACAGGGGCCTTGGATGAGCAGTTCTTC.

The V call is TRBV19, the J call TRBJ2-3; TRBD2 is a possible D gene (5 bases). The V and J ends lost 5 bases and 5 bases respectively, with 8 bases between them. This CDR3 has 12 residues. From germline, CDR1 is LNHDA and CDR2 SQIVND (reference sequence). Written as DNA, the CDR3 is TGTGCCAGTAGTCCTAGCTTAGATACGCAGTATTTT. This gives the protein CASSPSLDTQYF.

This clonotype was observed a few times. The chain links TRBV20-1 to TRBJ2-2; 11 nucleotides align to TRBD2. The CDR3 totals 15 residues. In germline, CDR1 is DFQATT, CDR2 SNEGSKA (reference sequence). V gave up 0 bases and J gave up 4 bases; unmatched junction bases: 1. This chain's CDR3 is CSARDLAGGTGELFF. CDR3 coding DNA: TGCAGTGCTAGAGATCTAGCGGGGGGCACCGGGGAGCTGTTTTTT.

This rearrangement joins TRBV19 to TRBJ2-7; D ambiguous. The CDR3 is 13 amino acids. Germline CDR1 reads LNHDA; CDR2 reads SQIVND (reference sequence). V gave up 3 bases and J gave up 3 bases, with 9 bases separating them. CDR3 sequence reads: CASSMDGSYEQYF. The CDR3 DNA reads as TGTGCCAGTAGTATGGACGGCAGCTACGAGCAGTACTTC. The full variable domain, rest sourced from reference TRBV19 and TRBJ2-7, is DGGITQSPKYLFRKEGQNVTLSCEQNLNHDAMYWYRQDPGQGLRLIYYSQIVNDFQKGDIAEGYSVSREKKESFPLTVTSAQKNPTAFYLCASSMDGSYEQYFGPGTRLTVT.

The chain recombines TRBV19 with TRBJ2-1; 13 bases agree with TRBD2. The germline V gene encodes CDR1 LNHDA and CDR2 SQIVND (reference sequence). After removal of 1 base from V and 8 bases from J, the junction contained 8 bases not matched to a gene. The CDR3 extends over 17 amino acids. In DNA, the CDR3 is TGTGCCAGTAGTATAGTAGGGACTAGCGGGGTGCGGGATGAGCAGTTCTTC. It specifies CASSIVGTSGVRDEQFF.

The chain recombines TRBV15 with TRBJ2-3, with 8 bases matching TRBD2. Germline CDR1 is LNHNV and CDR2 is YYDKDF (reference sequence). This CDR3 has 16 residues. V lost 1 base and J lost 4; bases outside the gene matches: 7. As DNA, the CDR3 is TGTGCCACCAGCAGAGTTGGCGGGGGGTCCTCAGATACGCAGTATTTT. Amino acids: CATSRVGGGSSDTQYF.

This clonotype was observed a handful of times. The CDR3 is CASSLNSVNYGYTF. CDR3 coding DNA: TGTGCCAGCAGCTTGAACAGCGTTAACTATGGCTACACCTTC. J is TRBJ1-2 and V is TRBV7-8; the D is unclear. The V end lost 3 bases, the J end lost 1 base, and 9 bases lay between the germline ends. CDR1 and CDR2 (germline): SGHVS, FQNEAQ. This CDR3 has 14 residues.

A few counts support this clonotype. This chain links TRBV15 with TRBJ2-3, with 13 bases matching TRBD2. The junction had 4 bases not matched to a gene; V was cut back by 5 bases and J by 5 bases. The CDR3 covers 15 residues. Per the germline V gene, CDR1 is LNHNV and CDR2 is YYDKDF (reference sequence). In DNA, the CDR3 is TGTGCCACCAGCTTCGGACTAGCGGGGGAAGATACGCAGTATTTT. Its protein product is CATSFGLAGEDTQYF.

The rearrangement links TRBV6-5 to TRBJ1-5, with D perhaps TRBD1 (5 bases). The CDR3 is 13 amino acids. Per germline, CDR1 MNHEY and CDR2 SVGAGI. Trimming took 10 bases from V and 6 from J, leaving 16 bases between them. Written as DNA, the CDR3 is TGTGCCACCTCCCGGGACGCAGGTCAGCCCCAGCATTTT. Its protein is CATSRDAGQPQHF.

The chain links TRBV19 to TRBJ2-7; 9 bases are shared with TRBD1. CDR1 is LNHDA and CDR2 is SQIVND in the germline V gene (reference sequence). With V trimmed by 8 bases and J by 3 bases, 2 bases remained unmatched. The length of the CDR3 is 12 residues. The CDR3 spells CASGTGSYEQYF. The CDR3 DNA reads TGTGCCAGTGGGACAGGGAGCTACGAGCAGTACTTC.

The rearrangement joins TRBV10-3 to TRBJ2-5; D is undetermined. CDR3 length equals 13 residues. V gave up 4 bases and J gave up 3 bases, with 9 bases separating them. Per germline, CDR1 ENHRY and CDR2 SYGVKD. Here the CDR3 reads CAISVSPEETQYF. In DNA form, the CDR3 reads TGTGCCATCAGTGTCTCGCCCGAAGAGACCCAGTACTTC.

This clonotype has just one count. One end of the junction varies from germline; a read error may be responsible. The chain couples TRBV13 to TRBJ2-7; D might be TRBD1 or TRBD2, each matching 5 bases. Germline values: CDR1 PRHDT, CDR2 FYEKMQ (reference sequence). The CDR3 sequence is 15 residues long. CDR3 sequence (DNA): TGCGCCAGCAGCTTGGGGGACCCCCAGAGGTACGAGCAGTACTTC. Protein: CASSLGDPQRYEQYF.

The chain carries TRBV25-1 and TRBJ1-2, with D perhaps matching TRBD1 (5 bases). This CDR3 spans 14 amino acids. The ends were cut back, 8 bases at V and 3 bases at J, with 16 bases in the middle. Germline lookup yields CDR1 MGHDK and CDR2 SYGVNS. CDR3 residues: CASHRGVEDYGYTF. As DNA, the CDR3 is TGTGCCAGCCACAGAGGGGTAGAGGACTATGGCTACACCTTC.

The CDR3 spells CATKDRALNQPQHF. CDR3 DNA: TGTGCCACCAAGGACAGGGCCCTCAATCAGCCCCAGCATTTT. The genes are TRBV28 and TRBJ1-5, with 8 positions matching TRBD1. Germline trimming cut 10 bases from V and 3 bases from J; bases unmatched to any gene: 8. The length of the CDR3 is 14 residues. Germline CDR1 is MDHEN and CDR2 is SYDVKM. Full variable domain (outside the CDR3, taken from reference TRBV28 and TRBJ1-5): DVKVTQSSRYLVKRTGEKVFLECVQDMDHENMFWYRQDPGLGLRLIYFSYDVKMKEKGDIPEGYSVSREKKERFSLILESASTNQTSMYLCATKDRALNQPQHFGDGTRLSIL.

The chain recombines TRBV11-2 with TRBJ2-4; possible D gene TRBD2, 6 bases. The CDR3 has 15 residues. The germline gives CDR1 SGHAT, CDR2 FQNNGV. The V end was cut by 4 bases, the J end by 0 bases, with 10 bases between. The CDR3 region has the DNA TGTGCCAGCAGCTCCCGGGGGTTAGCCAAAAACATTCAGTACTTC. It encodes CASSSRGLAKNIQYF.

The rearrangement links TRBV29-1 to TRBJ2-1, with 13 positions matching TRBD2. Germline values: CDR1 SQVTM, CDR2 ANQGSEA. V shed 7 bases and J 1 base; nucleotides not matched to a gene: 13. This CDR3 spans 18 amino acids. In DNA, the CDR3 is TGCAGCGCACTTCCGGGACTAGCGGGATCGTGGTCCTACAATGAGCAGTTCTTC. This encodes CSALPGLAGSWSYNEQFF.

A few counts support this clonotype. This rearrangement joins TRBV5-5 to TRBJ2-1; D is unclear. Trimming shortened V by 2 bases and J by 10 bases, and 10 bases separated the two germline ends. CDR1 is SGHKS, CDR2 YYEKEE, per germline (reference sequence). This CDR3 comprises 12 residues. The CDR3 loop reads CASSLTLGEQFF. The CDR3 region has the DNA TGTGCCAGCAGCTTAACGCTCGGGGAGCAGTTCTTC.

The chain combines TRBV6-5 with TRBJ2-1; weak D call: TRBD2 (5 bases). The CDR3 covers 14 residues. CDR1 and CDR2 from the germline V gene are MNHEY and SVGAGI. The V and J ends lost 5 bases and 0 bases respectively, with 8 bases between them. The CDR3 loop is CASSAGDSYNEQFF. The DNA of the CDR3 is TGTGCCAGCAGTGCCGGGGACTCCTACAATGAGCAGTTCTTC.

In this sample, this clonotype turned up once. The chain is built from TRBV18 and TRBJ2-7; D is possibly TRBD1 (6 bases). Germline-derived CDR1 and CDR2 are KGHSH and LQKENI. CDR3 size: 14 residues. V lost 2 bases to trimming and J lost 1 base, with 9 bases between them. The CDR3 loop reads CASSPGGDSYEQYF. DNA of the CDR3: TGTGCCAGCTCACCAGGGGGCGATTCCTACGAGCAGTACTTC.

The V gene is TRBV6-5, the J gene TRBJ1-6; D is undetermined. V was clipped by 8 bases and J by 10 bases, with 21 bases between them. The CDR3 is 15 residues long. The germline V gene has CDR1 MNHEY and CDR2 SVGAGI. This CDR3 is CASRDPGRVGSPLHF. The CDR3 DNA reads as TGTGCCAGCCGAGACCCGGGAAGAGTCGGCTCACCCCTCCACTTT.

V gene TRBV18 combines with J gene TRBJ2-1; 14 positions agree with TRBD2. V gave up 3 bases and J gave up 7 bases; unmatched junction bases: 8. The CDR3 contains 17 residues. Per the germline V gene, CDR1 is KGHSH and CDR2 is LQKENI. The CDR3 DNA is TGTGCCAGCTCACCCCTTGGACTAGCGGGAGGTGGGAATGAGCAGTTCTTC. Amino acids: CASSPLGLAGGGNEQFF.

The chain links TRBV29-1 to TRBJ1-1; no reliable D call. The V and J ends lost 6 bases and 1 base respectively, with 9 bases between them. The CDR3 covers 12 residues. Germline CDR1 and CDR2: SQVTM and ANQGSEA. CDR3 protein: CSVSTQNTEAFF. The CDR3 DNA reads TGCAGCGTCTCCACACAGAACACTGAAGCTTTCTTT.